The sample holds a few counts of the clone carrying this TCR beta chain. The data derive from a study of blood T cell repertoires in COVID-19. The protocol was immunoSEQ multiplex PCR, while the TCRdb copy is restricted to in-frame clones and leaves out a portion. The data hold 55,000 to 75,000 clones, with roughly 72% observed a single time. Germline lookup yields CDR1 MNHEY and CDR2 SVGEGT. J lost 6 bases, V lost 5 bases, and 4 bases had no gene match. The length of the CDR3 is 13 residues. Seattle participants joined during active infection and were tracked over time. The genes are TRBV6-2 or TRBV6-3 and TRBJ1-5, with 7 bases lining up with TRBD1. The specimen was peripheral blood. The receptor was derived from a woman aged 65 to 85 with COVID-19, enrolled during active disease. CDR3: CASSTGVVQPQHF. Written as DNA, the CDR3 is TGTGCCAGCAGTACAGGGGTGGTTCAGCCCCAGCATTTT.